The clone carrying this TCR beta chain appeared a few times. Its antigen remains unknown. Trimming took off 2 bases at V and 4 bases at J, with 6 bases between the two ends. The germline V gene has CDR1 SEHNR and CDR2 FQNEAQ (reference sequence). The CDR3 has 12 amino acids. This specimen belongs to a study of beta chain features in type 1 diabetes. Background on the study: The study examined roughly 110,000,000 sorted cells across all samples. Study-level points and caveats: Researchers report that Type 1 diabetes patients had moderately but significantly shorter TCRB CDR3s across all four CD4+ subsets. It was not settled here whether HLA type affects TCRB rearrangement. It was among patients, rather than healthy donors, that naive, central memory and Treg TCRB repertoires appeared more similar.

A single heparinised blood sample, averaging about 120 mL, was obtained per donor. The whole isolated RNA underwent reverse transcription, so sequencing captured expressed TCRB transcripts. Here immunoSEQ multiplex PCR was the method, and the copy in TCRdb shows in-frame clones only, minus some. The data show some 350,000 clones, roughly 12% seen once. The TCR sequence derives from a woman aged 18-35 years with type 1 diabetes. V gene TRBV7-9 combines with J gene TRBJ2-7; D remains ambiguous. The sample comprised naive CD4+ T cells from blood. CDR3 sequence: CASSLSGYEQYV. The CDR3, as DNA: TGTGCCAGCAGCTTATCGGGTTACGAGCAGTACGTC.